One sample yielded the 5 T cell receptor beta chains listed below, sequenced in a study of spatial heterogeneity in lung cancer. The time point: sample taken at primary tumor resection. One entry per CDR3 protein results from TCRdb running MiXCR on the 5' RACE reads. This sample yields some 78,000 distinct CDR3 sequences, of which 8% are seen a single time; 6.8% belongs to the top ten. The material was PBMCs, obtained at surgery. These receptors originate from a male donor with early-stage non-small cell lung cancer.

This clonotype was counted at least ten times. The CDR3 bases are TGTGCCAGCAGCGCCGGGACTAGCGGTTACAATGAGCAGTTCTTC. Amino acid sequence: CASSAGTSGYNEQFF. V is TRBV9 and J is TRBJ2-1; 11 bases are shared with TRBD2. Looked up from germline, CDR1 is SGDLS and CDR2 is YYNGEE. Trimming at V came to 3 bases and at J to 4 bases, leaving 3 bases not matched to a gene. The length of the CDR3 is 15 residues.

At least ten counts were recorded for this clonotype. The chain employs TRBV29-1 and TRBJ2-3; 9 nucleotides agree with TRBD2. Unmatched junction bases numbered 5, after V lost 6 bases and J lost 1 base. The CDR3 extends over 14 amino acids. From germline, CDR1 is SQVTM and CDR2 ANQGSEA. The CDR3: CSVSGGPGTDTQYF. The CDR3 region has the DNA TGCAGCGTGAGCGGGGGGCCCGGCACAGATACGCAGTATTTT.

The genes are TRBV18 and TRBJ2-7; 7 bases align to TRBD1. The CDR3 covers 15 residues. CDR1 and CDR2 from the germline V gene are KGHSH and LQKENI. Trimming at V came to 1 base and at J to 5 bases, leaving 8 bases not matched to a gene. CDR3 protein: CASSPRRTGVHEQYF. In nucleotides, the CDR3 is TGTGCCAGCTCACCACGCCGAACAGGGGTCCACGAGCAGTACTTC.

In its sample, this clonotype was seen many times. The genes are TRBV21-1 and TRBJ2-2. TRBV21-1 is reported as a pseudogene. This CDR3 is built from 14 residues. The DNA for the CDR3 is TGTGCCAGCAGCCAGGCCAGGAACACCGGGGAGCTGTTTTTT. Its translation is CASSQARNTGELFF.

The V and J genes are TRBV20-1 and TRBJ1-6; TRBD1 might be the D (5 bases). V lost 3 bases, J lost 7 bases, and 7 bases lay in between. This CDR3 is 12 amino acids long. The V gene's germline CDR1 is DFQATT and CDR2 SNEGSKA (reference sequence). CDR3 bases: TGCAGTGCTAGGGCAGGGAATTCACCCCTCCACTTT. This gives the protein CSARAGNSPLHF.